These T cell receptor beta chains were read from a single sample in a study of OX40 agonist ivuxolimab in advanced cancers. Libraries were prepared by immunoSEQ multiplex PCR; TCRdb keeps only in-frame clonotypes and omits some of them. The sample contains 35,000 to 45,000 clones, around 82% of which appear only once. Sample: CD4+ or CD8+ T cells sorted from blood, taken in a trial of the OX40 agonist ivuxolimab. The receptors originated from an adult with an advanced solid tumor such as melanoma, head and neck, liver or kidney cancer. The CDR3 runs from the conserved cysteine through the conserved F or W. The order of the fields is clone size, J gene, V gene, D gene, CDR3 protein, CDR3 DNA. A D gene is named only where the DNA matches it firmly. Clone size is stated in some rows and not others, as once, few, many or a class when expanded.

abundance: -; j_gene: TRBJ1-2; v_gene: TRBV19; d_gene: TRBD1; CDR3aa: CASLKNWPGQGENGYTF; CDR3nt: TGTGCCAGCCTCAAAAACTGGCCGGGACAGGGGGAGAATGGCTACACCTTC
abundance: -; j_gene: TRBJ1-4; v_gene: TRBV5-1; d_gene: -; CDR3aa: CASSFGGRGDEKLFF; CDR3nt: TGCGCCAGCAGCTTCGGGGGCAGGGGTGATGAAAAACTGTTTTTT
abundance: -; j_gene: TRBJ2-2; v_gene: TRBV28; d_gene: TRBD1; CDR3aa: CANRDRGTGELFF; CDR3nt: TGTGCCAACCGGGACAGGGGCACCGGGGAGCTGTTTTTT
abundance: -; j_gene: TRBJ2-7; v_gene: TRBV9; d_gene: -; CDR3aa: CASSVAGGHYEQYF; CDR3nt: TGTGCCAGCAGCGTAGCTGGGGGTCACTACGAGCAGTACTTC
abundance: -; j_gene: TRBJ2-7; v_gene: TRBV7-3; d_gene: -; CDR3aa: CASPRGAGVNEQYF; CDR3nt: TGTGCCAGCCCTCGAGGGGCAGGGGTTAACGAGCAGTACTTC
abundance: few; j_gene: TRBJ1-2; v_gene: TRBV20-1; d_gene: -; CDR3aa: CSASQLGGYTF; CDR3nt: TGCAGTGCTAGTCAACTTGGCGGCTACACCTTC
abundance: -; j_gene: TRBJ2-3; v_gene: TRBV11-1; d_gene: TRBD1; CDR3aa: CASSLRPLLDREDTQYF; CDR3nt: TGTGCCAGCAGCCTAAGGCCCCTTCTCGACAGGGAGGATACGCAGTATTTT
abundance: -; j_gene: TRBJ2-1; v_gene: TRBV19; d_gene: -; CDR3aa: CASSPQGPTGYNEQFF; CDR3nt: TGTGCCAGTAGTCCGCAGGGACCGACCGGCTACAATGAGCAGTTCTTC
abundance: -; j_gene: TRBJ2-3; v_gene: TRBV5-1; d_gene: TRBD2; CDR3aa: CASSPDGGGASDTQYF; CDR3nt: TGCGCCAGCAGCCCGGATGGCGGGGGGGCCTCAGATACGCAGTATTTT
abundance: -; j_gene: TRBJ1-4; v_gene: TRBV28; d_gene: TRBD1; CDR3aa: CASSRQGSTNEKLFF; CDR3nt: TGTGCCAGCAGTCGACAGGGTTCAACTAATGAAAAACTGTTTTTT
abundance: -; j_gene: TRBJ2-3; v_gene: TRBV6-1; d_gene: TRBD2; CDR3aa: CASSVLAGDTDTQYF; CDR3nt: TGTGCCAGCAGTGTACTAGCGGGAGACACAGATACGCAGTATTTT
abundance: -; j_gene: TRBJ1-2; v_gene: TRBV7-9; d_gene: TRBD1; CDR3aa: CASSTWTGDSYYGYTF; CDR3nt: TGTGCCAGCAGCACGTGGACAGGAGACTCTTACTATGGCTACACCTTC
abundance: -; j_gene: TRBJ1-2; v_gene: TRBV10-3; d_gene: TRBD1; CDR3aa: CAINVGQGNYGYTF; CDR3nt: TGTGCCATCAATGTCGGACAGGGCAACTATGGCTACACCTTC
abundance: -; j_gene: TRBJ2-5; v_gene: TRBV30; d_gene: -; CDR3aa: CAWGIDGSQETQYF; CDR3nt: TGTGCCTGGGGTATAGACGGGAGTCAAGAGACCCAGTACTTC
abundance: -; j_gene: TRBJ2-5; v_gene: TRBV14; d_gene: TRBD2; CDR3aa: CANSLGLAWQTQYF; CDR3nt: TGTGCCAACAGCCTAGGACTAGCGTGGCAGACCCAGTACTTC
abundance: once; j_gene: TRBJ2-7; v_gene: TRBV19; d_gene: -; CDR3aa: CASSKDPLSGVSDEQYF; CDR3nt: TGTGCCAGTAGTAAGGATCCCCTTTCCGGGGTGAGCGACGAGCAGTACTTC
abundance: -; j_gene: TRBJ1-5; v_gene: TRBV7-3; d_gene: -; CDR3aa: CASSPSRRVQTFNQPQHF; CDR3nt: TGTGCCAGCAGCCCCTCCCGCCGGGTACAGACCTTCAATCAGCCCCAGCATTTT
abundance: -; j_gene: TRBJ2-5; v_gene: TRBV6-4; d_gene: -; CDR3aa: CASSASGTTQETQYF; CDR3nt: TGTGCCAGCAGTGCGTCTGGGACAACCCAAGAGACCCAGTACTTC
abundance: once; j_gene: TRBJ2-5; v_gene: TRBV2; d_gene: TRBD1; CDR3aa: CASRNTGAGETQYF; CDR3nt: TGTGCCAGCAGAAATACAGGGGCGGGAGAGACCCAGTACTTC
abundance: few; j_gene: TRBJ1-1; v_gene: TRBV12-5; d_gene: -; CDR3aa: CASGLGGGGSEAFF; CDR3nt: TGTGCTAGTGGTTTGGGGGGTGGGGGATCTGAAGCTTTCTTT
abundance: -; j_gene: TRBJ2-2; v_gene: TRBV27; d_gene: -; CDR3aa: CASGSVGGNTGELFF; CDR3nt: TGTGCCAGCGGCTCAGTCGGGGGGAACACCGGGGAGCTGTTTTTT
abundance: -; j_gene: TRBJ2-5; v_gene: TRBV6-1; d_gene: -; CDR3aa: CASRGAGSRETQYF; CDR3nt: TGTGCCAGCAGGGGAGCGGGTTCTCGAGAGACCCAGTACTTC